The rows below give T cell receptor beta chains drawn from one sample of a study of blood T cell repertoires in COVID-19. Profiled with immunoSEQ multiplex PCR; TCRdb holds only in-frame clones, not every one. The repertoire consists of 300,000 to 450,000 clones, with more than 70% occurring once and the leading ten covering under 5%. Sequenced sample: peripheral blood. The receptors originated from a woman aged 60 to 75 with COVID-19, enrolled during active disease. Both conserved end residues are part of each CDR3.

CDR3 length	V gene	CDR3 protein
11	TRBV2	CASSVIGGGTF
13	TRBV28	CASGGQLNTEAFF
17	TRBV19	CASSIGIQGRNTGELFF
11	TRBV3-1/TRBV3-2	CASSRGSPLHF
14	TRBV7-9	CASSLRLASGELFF
15	TRBV7-3	CASSLSQGQNTEAFF
15	TRBV27	CASSLGDRGVYGYTF
15	TRBV7-6	CASSPETGGNTEAFF
16	TRBV5-4	CASSLADLAGVREQFF
16	TRBV15	CATSRVGTGGKNEQFF
15	TRBV6-1	CASSEEGRGNPEAFF
14	TRBV6-5	CASSYDRVREKLFF
14	TRBV15	CATSRDRGSYEQYF
16	TRBV7-9	CASSPLAGGGGDTQYF
13	TRBV7-8	CASSLGQNYGYTF
14	TRBV7-3	CASSSDRKDYGYTF
13	TRBV7-3	CASSRTGRGGYTF
11	TRBV12-3/TRBV12-4	CASSFRNEQFF
16	TRBV27	CASRLNAGGSYNEQFF
14	TRBV2	CASRDRETNEKLFF
15	TRBV6-6	CASSYAGSYNSPLHF
17	TRBV4-1	CASSQDRSRLSGNTIYF
17	TRBV18	CASSPSEVGQLNTEAFF
17	TRBV20-1	CSASSDRGFRSNQPQHF
17	TRBV7-2	CASSLVSGESGANVLTF
14	TRBV7-9	CASSRDRVTNTIYF
12	TRBV7-9	CASSLSDYGYTF
13	TRBV29-1	CSVEGGTNYGYTF
16	TRBV9	CASSSRGPGGPNEQFF
16	TRBV7-6	CASSGGTGPGNTEAFF
14	TRBV5-1	CASSLATGVGGYTF
17	TRBV4-1	CASSQGTQGALGEKLFF